In its sample, the clone carrying this T cell receptor (beta chain) was seen a few times. What it binds is not known. In each case, RNA was isolated and then reverse transcribed into cDNA as the sequencing template. TCRdb's copy holds only in-frame clones and misses some; the assay was immunoSEQ multiplex PCR. This sample has 150,000 to 200,000 clones, with around 55% found just once. The sample originates from a study of CD8+ T cells in alopecia areata. Germline V gene lookup returns CDR1 MGHRA and CDR2 YSYEKL. V lost 3 bases and J lost 3, with 14 bases in between. There are 15 residues in the CDR3. Study-level findings and limits: Among the cells sequenced in scalp samples are also the resident alphabeta T cells of normal skin.

J is TRBJ1-2 and V is TRBV4-1; weak D call: TRBD1 (6 bases). Sequenced material: CD4+ T cells sorted from blood. The sequence was collected from a human donor in good health. CDR3 region: CASSHLTAGDYGYTF. The CDR3, as DNA: TGCGCCAGCAGCCACCTCACAGCAGGGGACTATGGCTACACCTTC.